These T cell receptor beta chains were read from a single sample in a study of blood T cell repertoires in COVID-19. Sequencing used immunoSEQ multiplex PCR; TCRdb keeps in-frame clones, though not all of them. The data contain some 97,000 clones, approximately 93% of them singletons. Sequencing was carried out using peripheral blood. The source is a man aged 50 to 60 with active COVID-19. Each CDR3 is given with its conserved first and last residue. The D gene is left open where the match is weak. Clone size is stated in some rows and not others, as once, few, many or a class when expanded.

d_call | clone_size | j_call | v_call | cdr3_nt | cdr3_aa
TRBD1 | . | TRBJ1-3 | TRBV11-2 | TGTGCCAGCAGCTCGGGACAGGGGGACTCTGGAAACACCATATATTTT | CASSSGQGDSGNTIYF
TRBD2 | . | TRBJ2-2 | TRBV19 | TGTGCCAGCAGACTAGCGGGTAGCACCGGGGAGCTGTTTTTT | CASRLAGSTGELFF
. | . | TRBJ1-3 | TRBV4-1 | TGCGCCAGCAGCCAGAAAGATCCGGGGGTGGTCTCTGGAAACACCATATATTTT | CASSQKDPGVVSGNTIYF
TRBD2 | . | TRBJ2-3 | TRBV4-2 | TGTGCCAGCAGCCAAGTAAGGACTAGCGGCACAGATACGCAGTATTTT | CASSQVRTSGTDTQYF
. | . | TRBJ1-2 | TRBV15 | TGTGCCACCAGCGCTTACCCCGGCTATGGCTACACCTTC | CATSAYPGYGYTF
TRBD1 | . | TRBJ2-5 | TRBV5-1 | TGCGCCAGCAGCCAGTTCAGGGGACAGGGCCAAGAGACCCAGTACTTC | CASSQFRGQGQETQYF
TRBD2 | . | TRBJ2-3 | TRBV24-1 | TGTGCCACCAGTTTGGTGCGGGAGAGCACAGATACGCAGTATTTT | CATSLVRESTDTQYF
TRBD2 | . | TRBJ2-1 | TRBV3-1/TRBV3-2 | TGTGCCACCCAGCGGGGGGGCTACAATGAGCAGTTCTTC | CATQRGGYNEQFF
. | . | TRBJ2-1 | TRBV10-3 | TGTGCCATCACCCAGGGACTCTACAATGAGCAGTTCTTC | CAITQGLYNEQFF
. | . | TRBJ2-5 | TRBV18 | TGTGCCAGCTCGGGCCAGCGGGCCGAAGAGACCCAGTACTTC | CASSGQRAEETQYF
. | once | TRBJ2-3 | TRBV5-1 | TGCGCCAGCAGCTTGGGCGGGACTCATGGCACAGATACGCAGTATTTT | CASSLGGTHGTDTQYF
TRBD1 | . | TRBJ1-6 | TRBV6-5 | TGTGCCAGCAGTTACTCACGGGACAGTGGTTCACCCCTCCACTTT | CASSYSRDSGSPLHF
. | once | TRBJ2-1 | TRBV11-2 | TGTGCCAGCAGCTTAGATCCCCCTGCCGGTGAGCAGTTCTTC | CASSLDPPAGEQFF
. | . | TRBJ2-3 | TRBV7-2 | TGTGCCAGCAGCTTAGAGCTAGCCTCCTACACAGATACGCAGTATTTT | CASSLELASYTDTQYF
. | once | TRBJ2-1 | TRBV29-1 | TGCAGCGTTGACGGAGTCGGGAATGAGCAGTTCTTC | CSVDGVGNEQFF
TRBD1 | . | TRBJ1-2 | TRBV19 | TGTGCCACCTCGACAGGGGGATTTGGCTACACCTTC | CATSTGGFGYTF
. | . | TRBJ1-1 | TRBV27 | TGTGCCAGCAGTTGGACAGAAGGCACTGAAGCTTTCTTT | CASSWTEGTEAFF